This T cell receptor (beta chain) was captured by sequencing in a study of T cells in Graves' hyperthyroidism and ophthalmopathy. Disease duration was under 3 months in the ophthalmopathy patients, who also had a Clinical Activity Score of at least 3 and a NOSPECS grade of at least 4. Clinicians diagnosed patients from clinical symptoms, serum thyroxine and TRAb, thyroid ultrasound and orbital computed tomography. This clonotype appeared many times. What it recognizes is unknown. The study's findings and limits: Ophthalmopathy was predicted by the model a median of approximately six months ahead of onset.

Per germline, CDR1 SGHAT and CDR2 FQNNGV. J lost 6 bases, V lost 6 bases, and 10 bases had no gene match. The CDR3 consists of 16 residues. Amplified TCR beta CDR3 regions came from RNA transcripts. HTBI primers were the set used in a first-round RT-PCR of the TCR CDR3. Using its own MiXCR run on the multiplex PCR reads, TCRdb lists one record per CDR3 protein. The repertoire has fewer than 750,000 distinct CDR3 sequences, approximately 14% of them found once; the top ten carry approximately 12%. The chain uses TRBV11-2 and TRBJ2-2, with 10 bases lining up with TRBD2. Source material: blood. This TCR came from a woman between 45 and 65 years old with Graves' ophthalmopathy. The CDR3 loop reads CASSQLAGEWAGELFF. As DNA, the CDR3 is TGTGCCAGCAGTCAGCTAGCGGGAGAATGGGCCGGGGAGCTGTTTTTT.